Shown below are 3 T cell receptor beta chains from a single sample sequenced in a study of response to subunit inactivated influenza vaccine. A single record per CDR3 protein comes from TCRdb applying MiXCR to the RT-PCR reads. The table includes around 200,000 distinct CDR3 sequences, about 9% detected once. The sample was non-naive T cells sorted from PBMCs, taken on the day of vaccination. These receptors all stem from a man aged 45-60 years who received an inactivated influenza vaccine.

The table lists this clonotype with a few counts. The J gene is TRBJ2-5, the V gene TRBV6-5, with D perhaps matching TRBD1 (6 bases). Trimming left V 0 bases short and J 5 bases short, with 16 bases between. This CDR3 region has 16 residues. Germline CDR1 reads MNHEY; CDR2 reads SVGAGI. CDR3 residues: CASSYSPPGTFETQYF. The CDR3 DNA reads TGTGCCAGCAGTTACTCCCCACCTGGGACATTTGAGACCCAGTACTTC.

In its sample, this clonotype was seen many times. This chain links TRBV29-1 with TRBJ2-5; 9 bases agree with TRBD2. V lost 7 bases and J lost 4; bases outside the gene matches: 13. The CDR3 has 15 residues. The germline V gene has CDR1 SQVTM and CDR2 ANQGSEA. DNA for the CDR3: TGCAGCGCATTTATCGTACCACTAGCGGGAGAGACCCAGTACTTC. This gives the protein CSAFIVPLAGETQYF. Filled out from reference TRBV29-1 and TRBJ2-5, the complete variable domain reads SAVISQKPSRDICQRGTSLTIQCQVDSQVTMMFWYRQQPGQSLTLIATANQGSEATYESGFVIDKFPISRPNLTFSTLTVSNMSPEDSSIYLCSAFIVPLAGETQYFGPGTRLLVL.

This sequence joins TRBV7-8 and TRBJ2-3, with 7 positions matching TRBD1. Germline values: CDR1 SGHVS, CDR2 FQNEAQ. V lost 1 base and J lost 8; bases outside the gene matches: 6. The CDR3 extends over 14 amino acids. Here the CDR3 DNA reads TGTGCCAGCAGCTTAGGTGGACAGGTCCTTACGCAGTATTTT. It encodes CASSLGGQVLTQYF.